One sample yielded the 7 T cell receptor beta chains listed below, sequenced in a study of blood T cell repertoires in COVID-19. Assay used: immunoSEQ multiplex PCR; TCRdb lists only in-frame clones, some missing. Of roughly 180,000 clones detected, about 85% appear once; the ten largest clones hold 5% to 6%. Material for sequencing was peripheral blood. These receptors were taken from a woman in her fifties or sixties with COVID-19, enrolled during active disease.

V gene TRBV29-1 combines with J gene TRBJ2-3; TRBD1 aligns across 8 bases. The CDR3 is 14 residues long. J was trimmed by 4 bases and V by 5 bases; bases with no gene match: 8. Germline loops: CDR1 SQVTM, CDR2 ANQGSEA. Here the CDR3 reads CSVRAGGPADTQYF. CDR3 bases: TGCAGCGTTCGGGCAGGGGGCCCCGCAGATACGCAGTATTTT.

In this sample, this clone turned up a few times. The chain uses TRBV14 and TRBJ1-1; TRBD1 is a possible D gene (5 bases). This CDR3 has 14 amino acids. Germline assignment: CDR1 SGHDN and CDR2 FVKESK. The V and J ends lost 0 bases and 5 bases respectively, with 10 bases between them. CDR3 nucleotides: TGTGCCAGCAGCCAAGATTTGGGGGGGACTGAAGCTTTCTTT. Residues: CASSQDLGGTEAFF.

The V gene is TRBV6-6, the J gene TRBJ1-4; 7 bases fit TRBD1. The CDR3 consists of 14 residues. Germline lookup yields CDR1 MNHNY and CDR2 SVGAGI (reference sequence). After removal of 11 bases from V and 2 bases from J, the junction contained 8 bases not matched to a gene. The CDR3 coding sequence is TGTGCCGCCCGCGACAGGGCGACTAATGAAAAACTGTTTTTT. Protein sequence: CAARDRATNEKLFF.

The V call is TRBV5-1, the J call TRBJ2-1; TRBD2 matches 11 bases. The length of the CDR3 is 18 residues. Per the germline V gene, CDR1 is SGHRS and CDR2 is YFSETQ. J was trimmed by 0 bases and V by 2 bases; bases with no gene match: 7. Written as DNA, the CDR3 is TGCGCCAGCAGCTTTTCTAGCGGGGGGCTTAGCTCCTACAATGAGCAGTTCTTC. It translates to CASSFSSGGLSSYNEQFF.

V gene TRBV12-3 or TRBV12-4 combines with J gene TRBJ2-5; D is ambiguous. The V and J ends lost 6 bases and 5 bases respectively, with 13 bases between them. There are 13 residues in the CDR3. The CDR3 spells CASSPSLRETQYF. In DNA form, the CDR3 reads TGTGCCAGCAGCCCCTCCCTCCGGGAGACCCAGTACTTC.

This chain joins TRBV3-1 (or the pseudogene TRBV3-2) and TRBJ2-2; 8 positions agree with TRBD2. CDR3 length: 15 residues. V lost 4 bases, J lost 4 bases, and 5 bases stayed unmatched. Per germline, CDR1 LGHDT and CDR2 YNNKEL (reference sequence). Here the CDR3 DNA reads TGTGCCAGCAGCCCCGCGGGGGGCGGCACCGGGGAGCTGTTTTTT. The encoded protein is CASSPAGGGTGELFF.

This sequence joins TRBV5-3 and TRBJ2-5, with D unclear. TRBV5-3 belongs to the ORF category, with a function that is uncertain. Trimming took off 4 bases at V and 7 bases at J, with 5 bases between the two ends. The CDR3 consists of 10 residues. The CDR3 DNA sequence: TGTGCCAGAAGCCCGTCGACCCAGTACTTC. Its translation: CARSPSTQYF.